Listed below are T cell receptor beta chains from one sample, sequenced in a study of cytomegalovirus exposure and HLA in healthy donors. The method was immunoSEQ multiplex PCR; TCRdb's version includes in-frame clones alone and lacks a portion of them. Among 220,000 or so clones listed, roughly 84% were seen once. Material: PBMCs. Source of these receptors: a young woman in good health and CMV-seropositive. The CDR3 runs from the conserved cysteine through the conserved F or W. The D gene is left open where the match is weak. Expanded clones get a size class; other rows say once, few or many, or leave the size out.

j_gene,v_gene,abundance,d_gene,CDR3aa,CDR3nt
TRBJ1-1,TRBV29-1,NA,NA,CSVEDPVKNTEAFF,TGCAGCGTTGAAGATCCGGTAAAGAACACTGAAGCTTTCTTT
TRBJ1-1,TRBV6-6,NA,TRBD1,CASSSDRVSVTEAFF,TGTGCCAGCAGTTCCGACAGGGTGTCGGTCACTGAAGCTTTCTTT
TRBJ1-2,TRBV28,NA,TRBD1,CASRTIPGQGYYGYTF,TGTGCCAGCAGGACGATCCCGGGACAGGGATATTATGGCTACACCTTC
TRBJ2-3,TRBV18,NA,NA,CASSPGGQDTQYF,TGTGCCAGCTCACCGGGAGGACAAGATACGCAGTATTTT
TRBJ1-4,TRBV27,few,NA,CASSLGGFGIEKLFF,TGTGCCAGCAGTTTAGGAGGATTCGGGATTGAAAAACTGTTTTTT
TRBJ1-5,TRBV2,NA,TRBD1,CASAQGGNQPQHF,TGTGCCAGCGCTCAGGGGGGCAATCAGCCCCAGCATTTT
TRBJ1-1,TRBV29-1,few,NA,CSASFTGEAFF,TGCAGCGCATCCTTCACAGGGGAAGCTTTCTTT
TRBJ1-1,TRBV28,NA,NA,CASSTDRTLSEAFF,TGTGCCAGCAGCACCGACAGGACCTTATCTGAAGCTTTCTTT
TRBJ2-1,TRBV10-2,NA,NA,CASGGGREPYNEQFF,TGCGCCAGCGGAGGGGGGCGGGAGCCCTACAATGAGCAGTTCTTC
TRBJ1-2,TRBV5-1,few,TRBD1,CASSMTGNGYTF,TGCGCCAGCAGCATGACAGGGAACGGCTACACCTTC
TRBJ2-7,TRBV5-1,NA,TRBD1,CASSAGQGRQNYEQYF,TGCGCCAGCAGCGCCGGACAGGGGCGACAGAACTACGAGCAGTACTTC